This T cell receptor (beta chain) was retrieved from a study of blood T cell repertoires in COVID-19. Across the whole study: Acute-phase and convalescent COVID-19 samples originated in the United States, Italy and Spain. PBMCs, B-cell-depleted T cells, or T cells provided the cDNA or gDNA that made up the material.

Authors' methods: How many nucleated cells were present was estimated from reference gene primer amplification. Clones were sequenced by immunoSEQ multiplex PCR, and TCRdb holds only the in-frame ones, with some missing. V and J calls and clone size follow that table, whereas D and trimming were derived from the DNA. The top ten hold around 0.5% of the sample, which has roughly 160,000 clones, approximately 86% seen once. The CDR3 is made up of 13 amino acids. V was shortened by 8 bases and J by 9 bases, with 19 bases between the two germline ends. CDR1 and CDR2 (germline): SGHTA, FQGNSA. The receptor comes from a man between 60 and 75 years old with COVID-19, enrolled during active disease. The V call is TRBV7-2, the J call TRBJ2-5; a weak D match, TRBD2 (7 bases). Sequenced sample: peripheral blood. The CDR3 coding sequence is TGTGCCAGCTCTGAGGGCGGGGGCCCTTCCCAGTACTTC. This codes for CASSEGGGPSQYF. The variable domain in full, with the rest retrieved from reference TRBV7-2 and TRBJ2-5, is GAGVSQSPSNKVTEKGKDVELRCDPISGHTALYWYRQSLGQGLEFLIYFQGNSAPDKSGLPSDRFSAERTGGSVSTLTIQRTQQEDSAVYLCASSEGGGPSQYFGPGTRLLVL.